The 30 T cell receptor beta chains reported below all come from one sample, sequenced in a study of blood T cell repertoires in COVID-19 (TCRdb year 2020). Library creation used the immunoSEQ multiplex PCR assay. As stored in TCRdb, this immuneACCESS dataset retains in-frame rearrangements with V and J assigned. A fraction of the clones does not appear; measured against another copy, unresolved V genes explain less than half of the discrepancy, and the remainder lacks a known reason. Counted in this sample were approximately 60,000 clones; approximately 79% of them appeared once. The top ten clonotypes cover just over 20% of the sample. Sequencing input: peripheral blood. The receptors were sampled from a woman older than 75 with active or convalescent COVID-19.

The chain uses TRBV27 and TRBJ1-5; D perhaps matches TRBD1 (5 bases). Germline loops: CDR1 MNHEY, CDR2 SMNVEV (reference sequence). The V end lost 2 bases, the J end lost 11 bases, and 13 bases lay between the germline ends. CDR3 length equals 13 residues. The CDR3 nucleotides are TGTGCCAGCAGTTTAATGGGGGGATGGTCCCAGCATTTT. Protein: CASSLMGGWSQHF.

The chain employs TRBV28 and TRBJ1-1; a possible D gene is TRBD1 (5 bases). Per the germline V gene, CDR1 is MDHEN and CDR2 is SYDVKM. Trimming removed 5 bases at V and 0 bases at J, with 10 bases between. The CDR3 contains 14 residues. CDR3 DNA: TGTGCCAGCAGTCCCAGGGCCATGAACACTGAAGCTTTCTTT. Its translation: CASSPRAMNTEAFF.

This clone was found a few times. The V call is TRBV7-3, the J call TRBJ1-4; a weak D match, TRBD1 (6 bases). The germline V gene encodes CDR1 SGHTA and CDR2 FQGTGA. The V end was cut by 5 bases, the J end by 8 bases, with 27 bases between. This CDR3 is 18 amino acids long. CDR3 residues: CASSPRRGGSLVGEKLFF. DNA of the CDR3: TGTGCCAGCAGCCCTAGGCGGGGGGGCTCCCTGGTTGGCGAAAAACTGTTTTTT.

The chain uses TRBV19 and TRBJ1-4; 10 bases line up with TRBD1. The CDR3 contains 15 residues. Germline V gives CDR1 LNHDA, CDR2 SQIVND (reference sequence). The trim removed 5 bases at V and 7 bases at J, leaving 7 bases unmatched. The CDR3 coding sequence is TGTGCCAGTAGTCCCAGGACAGGGGGAAGTGAAAAACTGTTTTTT. This gives the protein CASSPRTGGSEKLFF. Variable domain in full (rest from reference TRBV19 and TRBJ1-4): DGGITQSPKYLFRKEGQNVTLSCEQNLNHDAMYWYRQDPGQGLRLIYYSQIVNDFQKGDIAEGYSVSREKKESFPLTVTSAQKNPTAFYLCASSPRTGGSEKLFFGSGTQLSVL.

The chain has TRBV2 and TRBJ1-5; 7 bases line up with TRBD1. V lost 6 bases to trimming and J lost 0 bases; unmatched junction nucleotides: 5. The germline CDR1 and CDR2 sequences are SNHLY and FYNNEI. The CDR3 covers 15 residues. The CDR3 sequence: CASRITGASNQPQHF. DNA of the CDR3: TGTGCCAGCAGGATTACAGGGGCTAGCAATCAGCCCCAGCATTTT.

This clone has at least ten counts. The chain joins TRBV7-8 to TRBJ1-6; D is ambiguous. The germline CDR1 and CDR2 sequences are SGHVS and FQNEAQ. The CDR3 has 15 residues. V dropped 5 bases and J dropped 1 base, with 9 bases sitting between them. Here the CDR3 reads CASSAIGSYNSPLHF. DNA of the CDR3: TGTGCCAGCAGCGCTATCGGGTCCTATAATTCACCCCTCCACTTT.

J is TRBJ2-3 and V is TRBV5-1, with 10 nucleotides matching TRBD2. This CDR3 is built from 16 residues. J lost 4 bases, V lost 0 bases, and 5 bases had no gene match. The germline gives CDR1 SGHRS, CDR2 YFSETQ. CDR3 DNA sequence: TGCGCCAGCAGCTTGGGGCTAGCGGGGGCCCCAGATACGCAGTATTTT. The encoded protein is CASSLGLAGAPDTQYF.

The chain uses TRBV7-9 and TRBJ1-2, with unresolved D. Germline assignment: CDR1 SEHNR and CDR2 FQNEAQ (reference sequence). The length of the CDR3 is 13 residues. V was trimmed by 5 bases and J by 8 bases, leaving 15 bases between them. CDR3 DNA sequence: TGTGCCAGCAGCCCCGGGCGGGGATCAGGCTACACCTTC. It specifies CASSPGRGSGYTF.

In its sample, this clone was seen a few times. The genes are TRBV15 and TRBJ2-7; the match to TRBD1 covers 11 bases. Germline CDR1 LNHNV, CDR2 YYDKDF (reference sequence). CDR3 length: 15 amino acids. J gave up 2 bases and V 3 bases, and 3 bases lay outside the gene matches. The CDR3 nucleotides are TGTGCCACCAGCAGCCGGGACAGGGGGGCCTACGAGCAGTACTTC. Translating it yields CATSSRDRGAYEQYF.

A single count supports this clone. The chain is built from TRBV2 and TRBJ1-1; 9 positions agree with TRBD1. V dropped 6 bases and J dropped 7; count of bases not matched to a gene: 6. Germline assignment: CDR1 SNHLY and CDR2 FYNNEI. CDR3 size: 13 residues. This CDR3 reads CASRGQGIGEAFF. The CDR3 region has the DNA TGTGCCAGCAGGGGACAGGGTATAGGTGAAGCTTTCTTT.

The chain has TRBV5-6 and TRBJ1-4; D remains unclear. Trimming shortened V by 3 bases and J by 0 bases, and 15 bases separated the two germline ends. The CDR3 is 17 residues long. Germline V gene data show CDR1 as SGHDT and CDR2 as YYEEEE. The CDR3 nucleotides read TGTGCCAGCAGCTCCTCCCGACTGTTTACAACTAATGAAAAACTGTTTTTT. Protein sequence: CASSSSRLFTTNEKLFF.

This chain connects TRBV20-1 to TRBJ2-5, with a weak D call TRBD2 (7 bases). This CDR3 is 13 amino acids long. Germline CDR1 reads DFQATT; CDR2 reads SNEGSKA (reference sequence). Trimming took off 3 bases at V and 2 bases at J, with 10 bases between the two ends. CDR3 DNA: TGCAGTGCTAGTAGGGGGGGACAAGAGACCCAGTACTTC. Its protein is CSASRGGQETQYF.

In DNA form, the CDR3 reads TGTGCCAGCCTAAAACGGGACAGGAGCACAGATACGCAGTATTTT. It codes for CASLKRDRSTDTQYF. The V gene is TRBV11-3, the J gene TRBJ2-3, with 8 nucleotides matching TRBD1. The germline V gene encodes CDR1 SGHNT and CDR2 YENEEA. This CDR3 region has 15 residues. The junction had 7 bases not matched to a gene; V was cut back by 8 bases and J by 0 bases.

The chain is built from TRBV5-1 and TRBJ2-2; TRBD1 might be the D (6 bases). This CDR3 has 16 residues. CDR1 is SGHRS and CDR2 is YFSETQ in the germline V gene. The germline V and J ends were trimmed by 4 bases and 2 bases, with 15 bases remaining between them. The CDR3 here is CASSPMTGSNTGELFF. Written as DNA, the CDR3 is TGCGCCAGCAGCCCTATGACAGGTTCCAACACCGGGGAGCTGTTTTTT.

The chain recombines TRBV6-1 with TRBJ1-5, with a tentative D call TRBD1 (5 bases). The germline V gene encodes CDR1 MNHNS and CDR2 SASEGT. There are 14 residues in the CDR3. V lost 6 bases, J lost 4 bases, and 13 bases lay in between. This CDR3 reads CASSPPGENQPQHF. The CDR3 bases are TGTGCCAGCAGCCCGCCGGGGGAGAATCAGCCCCAGCATTTT.

This chain joins TRBV3-1 (or the pseudogene TRBV3-2) and TRBJ1-2; no reliable D call. The V end was cut by 4 bases, the J end by 4 bases, with 19 bases between. CDR1 is LGHDT, CDR2 YNNKEL, per germline (reference sequence). This CDR3 spans 16 amino acids. The CDR3 protein is CASSRGHLRPSYGYTF. The CDR3 bases are TGTGCCAGCAGCCGAGGGCACTTGAGGCCCTCCTATGGCTACACCTTC.

The V gene is TRBV10-2, the J gene TRBJ1-5; D ambiguous. The CDR3 covers 13 residues. Germline V gives CDR1 WSHSY, CDR2 SAAADI. The germline V and J ends were trimmed by 5 bases and 5 bases, with 10 bases remaining between them. For the CDR3, the DNA is TGCGCCAGCAGTCGGGGAAATGATCAGCCCCAGCATTTT. Translation: CASSRGNDQPQHF.

The chain employs TRBV9 and TRBJ2-3, with 10 bases that match TRBD1. The CDR3 covers 15 residues. Germline lookup yields CDR1 SGDLS and CDR2 YYNGEE. J gave up 6 bases and V 0 bases, and 4 bases lay outside the gene matches. CDR3 sequence reads: CASSVGGTGEDTQYF. DNA for the CDR3: TGTGCCAGCAGCGTAGGGGGGACAGGGGAGGATACGCAGTATTTT.

The rearrangement uses TRBV3-1 (or the pseudogene TRBV3-2) and TRBJ1-6; maybe TRBD1 (6 bases). The CDR3 runs 14 residues. Germline V gene data show CDR1 as LGHDT and CDR2 as YNNKEL (reference sequence). Trimming stripped 7 bases from V and 4 bases from J, with 11 bases between. The CDR3 is CASNTQGYNSPLHF. In nucleotides, the CDR3 is TGTGCCAGCAACACACAGGGATATAATTCACCCCTCCACTTT.

The chain couples TRBV6-5 to TRBJ1-2, with D possibly being TRBD1 (6 bases). V gave up 6 bases and J gave up 3 bases, with 14 bases separating them. This CDR3 has 14 amino acids. Germline assignment: CDR1 MNHEY and CDR2 SVGAGI. The CDR3 protein is CASRPRQEYYGYTF. The CDR3 DNA follows: TGTGCCAGCAGACCCCGACAGGAATACTATGGCTACACCTTC.

The rearrangement joins TRBV5-1 to TRBJ1-3; D is possibly TRBD1 (5 bases). The CDR3 runs 13 residues. Per the germline V gene, CDR1 is SGHRS and CDR2 is YFSETQ. With 3 bases removed from V and 7 bases from J, the gap between germline ends came to 11 bases. The CDR3: CASSWGDGNTIYF. CDR3 DNA sequence: TGCGCCAGCAGCTGGGGGGATGGGAACACCATATATTTT.

This sequence joins TRBV18 and TRBJ1-1; the match to TRBD1 covers 7 bases. V shed 3 bases and J 6 bases; nucleotides not matched to a gene: 4. The germline gives CDR1 KGHSH, CDR2 LQKENI. This CDR3 has 13 residues. The CDR3 bases are TGTGCCAGCTCACCTATAGGGACAGCTGAAGCTTTCTTT. This sequence encodes CASSPIGTAEAFF.

This clone was seen more than once but under ten times. The rearrangement uses TRBV11-2 and TRBJ2-2; no reliable D call. Between the trimmed V and J ends, which lost 1 base and 11 bases, there was a span of 8 bases. CDR1 and CDR2 from the germline V gene are SGHAT and FQNNGV. The CDR3 runs to 12 residues. The CDR3 nucleotides are TGTGCCAGCAGCTTAGTCAGGAATGAGCTGTTTTTT. It translates to CASSLVRNELFF.

The CDR3 protein is CAISGPKERGSSYNEQFF. The CDR3 DNA is TGTGCCATCAGTGGACCTAAGGAGCGGGGGAGTTCCTACAATGAGCAGTTCTTC. The chain has TRBV10-3 and TRBJ2-1; 8 nucleotides agree with TRBD2. Germline CDR1 ENHRY, CDR2 SYGVKD. The ends lost 4 bases at V and 1 base at J; junction bases unmatched: 12. The CDR3 totals 18 residues.

The chain links TRBV30 to TRBJ1-6; D is unclear. The germline V and J ends were trimmed by 3 bases and 0 bases, with 9 bases remaining between them. CDR1 GTSNPN and CDR2 SVGIG come from the germline V gene (reference sequence). The CDR3 covers 15 residues. The DNA for the CDR3 is TGTGCCTGGAGCCGAGTGAGCTCCTATAATTCACCCCTCCACTTT. Its protein product is CAWSRVSSYNSPLHF. Complete variable domain (other parts from reference TRBV30 and TRBJ1-6): SQTIHQWPATLVQPVGSPLSLECTVEGTSNPNLYWYRQAAGRGLQLLFYSVGIGQISSEVPQNLSASRPQDRQFILSSKKLLLSDSGFYLCAWSRVSSYNSPLHFGNGTRLTVT.

The genes are TRBV18 and TRBJ2-7; 15 positions match TRBD2. With V trimmed by 3 bases and J by 2 bases, 2 bases remained unmatched. The germline gives CDR1 KGHSH, CDR2 LQKENI. The CDR3 covers 16 residues. The DNA of the CDR3 is TGTGCCAGCTCACCCGGACTAGCGGGGGGGACCTACGAGCAGTACTTC. Translated: CASSPGLAGGTYEQYF.

CDR3 region: CASSEVAAGTEAFF. The CDR3 DNA reads TGTGCCAGCAGTGAAGTCGCCGCGGGCACTGAAGCTTTCTTT. The rearrangement joins TRBV6-1 to TRBJ1-1; D not certain. Between the trimmed V and J ends, which lost 1 base and 4 bases, there was a span of 10 bases. CDR1 and CDR2 from the germline V gene are MNHNS and SASEGT. The CDR3 length is 14 residues.

The chain couples TRBV9 to TRBJ1-5; no definite D call. The V gene's germline CDR1 is SGDLS and CDR2 YYNGEE. This CDR3 spans 14 amino acids. Trimming removed 0 bases from V and 1 base from J, with 5 bases in between. This CDR3 reads CASSVDSSNQPQHF. CDR3 coding DNA: TGTGCCAGCAGCGTAGATAGCAGCAATCAGCCCCAGCATTTT.

The gene calls are TRBV11-2 and TRBJ1-2, with D hard to call. There are 15 residues in the CDR3. V was cut by 5 bases and J by 3 bases, with 16 bases left in between. Looked up from germline, CDR1 is SGHAT and CDR2 is FQNNGV. CDR3 sequence: CASSLLSVGDYGYTF. CDR3 DNA: TGTGCCAGCAGCCTTCTTAGTGTCGGAGACTATGGCTACACCTTC.

This chain joins TRBV11-2 and TRBJ1-3; D perhaps matches TRBD1 (5 bases). The CDR3 sequence is 16 residues long. From germline, CDR1 is SGHAT and CDR2 FQNNGV. V shed 0 bases and J shed 4 bases, with 13 bases lying between them. The CDR3 DNA reads TGTGCCAGCAGCTTAGACACGGGGCTAGCGGGAAACACCATATATTTT. Amino acid sequence: CASSLDTGLAGNTIYF.